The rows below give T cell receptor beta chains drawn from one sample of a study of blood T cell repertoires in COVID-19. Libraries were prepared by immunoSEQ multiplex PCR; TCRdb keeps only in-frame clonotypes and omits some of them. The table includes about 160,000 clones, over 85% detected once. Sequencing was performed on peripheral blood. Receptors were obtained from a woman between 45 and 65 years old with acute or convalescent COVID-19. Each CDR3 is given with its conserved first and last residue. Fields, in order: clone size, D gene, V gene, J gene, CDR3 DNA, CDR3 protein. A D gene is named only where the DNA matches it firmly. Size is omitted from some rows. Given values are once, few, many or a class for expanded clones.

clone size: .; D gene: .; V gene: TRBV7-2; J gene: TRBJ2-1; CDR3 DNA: TGTGCCAGCAGCCTGAGCTCCTACAATGAGCAGTTCTTC; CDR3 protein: CASSLSSYNEQFF
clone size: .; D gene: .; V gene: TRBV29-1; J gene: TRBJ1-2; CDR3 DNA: TGCAGCGTTGGTGACGGCTACGAGGACTACACCTTC; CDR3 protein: CSVGDGYEDYTF
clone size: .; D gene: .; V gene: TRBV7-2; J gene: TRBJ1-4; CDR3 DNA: TGTGCCAGCAGCTCGCAGGTCCCCGAAAAACTGTTTTTT; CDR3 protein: CASSSQVPEKLFF
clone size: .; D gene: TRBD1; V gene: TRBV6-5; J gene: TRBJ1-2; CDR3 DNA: TGTGCCAGCAGTCGACAGGGAACTAACTATGGCTACACCTTC; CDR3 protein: CASSRQGTNYGYTF
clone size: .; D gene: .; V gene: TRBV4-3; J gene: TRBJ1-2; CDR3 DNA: TGCGCCAGCAGCCAAGAAGGGCAGGGCCGAAACTATGGCTACACCTTC; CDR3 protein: CASSQEGQGRNYGYTF
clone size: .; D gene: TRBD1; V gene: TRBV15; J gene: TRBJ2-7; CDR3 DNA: TGTGCCACCAGCAGAGATCATCAGGGGGACAGGGGCTACGAGCAGTACTTC; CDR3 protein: CATSRDHQGDRGYEQYF
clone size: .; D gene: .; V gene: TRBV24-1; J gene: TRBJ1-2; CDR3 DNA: TGTGCCACCAGTGATGGGGCAGGGATTTATGGCTACACCTTC; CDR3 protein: CATSDGAGIYGYTF
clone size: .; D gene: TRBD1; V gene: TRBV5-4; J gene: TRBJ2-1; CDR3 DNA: TGTGCCAGCAGCTTGGCCCGGGACAGCGCGTACAATGAGCAGTTCTTC; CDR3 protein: CASSLARDSAYNEQFF
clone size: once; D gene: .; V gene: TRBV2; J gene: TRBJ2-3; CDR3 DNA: TGTGCCAGCGAGGCTAGCCCCACAGATACGCAGTATTTT; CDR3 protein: CASEASPTDTQYF
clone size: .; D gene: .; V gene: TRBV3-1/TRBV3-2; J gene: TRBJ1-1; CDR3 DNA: TGTGCCAGCAGCGATATATCCGGACGGGGAGGCACTGAAGCTTTCTTT; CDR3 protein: CASSDISGRGGTEAFF
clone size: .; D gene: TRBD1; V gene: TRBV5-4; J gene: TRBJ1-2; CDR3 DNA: TGTGCCAGCAGCTTGGCCGGCGGGACAGTTGGCTACACCTTC; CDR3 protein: CASSLAGGTVGYTF
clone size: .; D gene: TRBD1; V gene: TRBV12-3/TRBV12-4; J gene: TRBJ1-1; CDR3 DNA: TGTGCCAGCACCCCCGGACAGGTAGAAGCTTTCTTT; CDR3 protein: CASTPGQVEAFF
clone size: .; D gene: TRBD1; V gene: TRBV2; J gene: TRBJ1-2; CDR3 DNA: TGTGCCAGAACAGGGGGGGATTATGGCTACACCTTC; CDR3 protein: CARTGGDYGYTF
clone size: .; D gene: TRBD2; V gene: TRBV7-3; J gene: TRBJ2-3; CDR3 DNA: TGTGCCAGCAGCTTTCATGCGGGAGGGCCAGATACGCAGTATTTT; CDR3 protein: CASSFHAGGPDTQYF
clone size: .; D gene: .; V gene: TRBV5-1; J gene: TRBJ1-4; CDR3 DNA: TGCGCCAGCAGCTTGGCAGGTGGGAGTAATGAAAAACTGTTTTTT; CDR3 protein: CASSLAGGSNEKLFF
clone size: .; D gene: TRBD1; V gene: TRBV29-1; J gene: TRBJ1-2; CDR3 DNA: TGCAGCTCAACGCAGGGGGACTATGGCTACACCTTC; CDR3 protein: CSSTQGDYGYTF
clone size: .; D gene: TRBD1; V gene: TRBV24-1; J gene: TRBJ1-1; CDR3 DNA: TGTGCCATCAGTGACCCCCGGGACAGAGAAGCTTTCTTT; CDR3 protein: CAISDPRDREAFF
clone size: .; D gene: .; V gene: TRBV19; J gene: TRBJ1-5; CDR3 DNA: TGTGCCAGTAGTACCACAGAGAATCAGCCCCAGCATTTT; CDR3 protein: CASSTTENQPQHF
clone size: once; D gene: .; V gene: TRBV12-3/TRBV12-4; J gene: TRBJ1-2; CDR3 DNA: TGTGCCAGCAACCAGGGACATCCCGCTGGCTACACCTTC; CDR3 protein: CASNQGHPAGYTF
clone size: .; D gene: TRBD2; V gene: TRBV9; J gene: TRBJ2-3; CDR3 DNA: TGTGCCAGCAGCGTGTGGCTAGCGGGAGATACGCAGTATTTT; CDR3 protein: CASSVWLAGDTQYF
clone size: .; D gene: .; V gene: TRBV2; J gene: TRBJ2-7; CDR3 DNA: TGTGCCAGCACGGGAACCGCGGAGACGTACTTC; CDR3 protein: CASTGTAETYF
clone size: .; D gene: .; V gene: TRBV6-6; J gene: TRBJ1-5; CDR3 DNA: TGTGCCAGCAGTCCGAGTTCCGTTAATCAGCCCCAGCATTTT; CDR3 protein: CASSPSSVNQPQHF
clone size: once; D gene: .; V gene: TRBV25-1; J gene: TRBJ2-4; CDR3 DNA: TGTGCCAGCAGTGAATGGGCAGTCAACATTCAGTACTTC; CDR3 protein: CASSEWAVNIQYF
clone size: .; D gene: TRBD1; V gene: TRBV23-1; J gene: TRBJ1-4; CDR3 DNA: TGCGCCAGCAGTCCTGGGCAGGGGGCTGCTAATGAAAAACTGTTTTTT; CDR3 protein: CASSPGQGAANEKLFF
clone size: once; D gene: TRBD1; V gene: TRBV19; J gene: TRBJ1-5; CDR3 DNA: TGTGCCAGCTCACAGGGGAATCAGCCCCAGCATTTT; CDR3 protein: CASSQGNQPQHF
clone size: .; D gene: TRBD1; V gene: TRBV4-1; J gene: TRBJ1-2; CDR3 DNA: TGCGCCAGCAGCCGGGGACAGAATTATGGCTACACCTTC; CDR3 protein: CASSRGQNYGYTF